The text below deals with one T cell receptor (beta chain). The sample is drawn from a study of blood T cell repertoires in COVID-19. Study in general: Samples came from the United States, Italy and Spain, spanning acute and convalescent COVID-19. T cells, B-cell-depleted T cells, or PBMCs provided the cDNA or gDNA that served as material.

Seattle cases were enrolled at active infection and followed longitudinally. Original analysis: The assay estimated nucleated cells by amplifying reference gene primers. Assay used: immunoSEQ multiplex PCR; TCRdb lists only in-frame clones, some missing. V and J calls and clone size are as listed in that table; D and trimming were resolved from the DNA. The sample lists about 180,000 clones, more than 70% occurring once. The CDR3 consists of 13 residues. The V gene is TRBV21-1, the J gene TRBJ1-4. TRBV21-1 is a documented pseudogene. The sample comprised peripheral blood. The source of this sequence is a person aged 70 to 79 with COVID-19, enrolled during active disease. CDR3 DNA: TGTGCCTCCCGGGGCAGGGAGGTCCAAAAACTGTTTTTT. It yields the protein CASRGREVQKLFF.